This TCR beta chain stems from a study of blood T cell repertoires in COVID-19. Across the study: Both acute and convalescent COVID-19 samples were obtained from the United States, Italy and Spain. T cells, B-cell-depleted T cells, or PBMCs provided the cDNA or gDNA that served as material.

Trimming removed 5 bases at V and 5 bases at J, with 16 bases between. Germline V gene lookup returns CDR1 SGHVS and CDR2 FQNEAQ. CDR3 length: 14 amino acids. Per the authors' pipeline: By means of reference gene primer amplification, nucleated cell counts were estimated. Some clones are missing from TCRdb's copy, which holds only in-frame ones; the method was immunoSEQ multiplex PCR. V, J and clone size are those of that table, while D and trimming were read from the DNA. The data show approximately 140,000 clones, with about 83% seen just once and 1.5% to 2% held by the top ten. The clonotype comes from a human donor in a cohort sampled during active COVID-19. This chain uses TRBV7-8 with TRBJ2-7; tentatively, D is TRBD1 (5 bases). The source material was peripheral blood. The CDR3 sequence is CASSQNPGIHEQYF. CDR3 DNA: TGTGCCAGCAGCCAAAACCCAGGGATCCACGAGCAGTACTTC.